The table lists the clone carrying this T cell receptor beta chain with a few counts. Its target is unknown. CDR3 length: 16 residues. Trimming took 6 bases from V and 5 from J, leaving 20 bases between them. Germline values: CDR1 MNHEY, CDR2 SMNVEV (reference sequence). This sample was included in a study of beta chain features in type 1 diabetes. Study conclusions and caveats: Shorter TCRB CDR3s, moderately but significantly so, marked every one of the four CD4+ subsets in Type 1 diabetes patients.

Without exception, sorted populations had purity beyond 98%. Reverse transcribing all isolated RNA meant expressed TCRB transcripts were sequenced. Here immunoSEQ multiplex PCR was the method, and the copy in TCRdb shows in-frame clones only, minus some. The table lists about 650,000 clones, around 12% of them singletons, with around 0.12% in the top ten. The chain is built from TRBV27 and TRBJ1-5, with D tentatively TRBD1 (5 bases). Sequenced material: naive CD4+ T cells from blood. The TCR originated in a man younger than 45 with type 1 diabetes. In DNA, the CDR3 is TGTGCCAGCAGGACCTCGGGGGAGGGCAGGCATCAGCCCCAGCATTTT. Amino acid sequence: CASRTSGEGRHQPQHF.